The entry below describes one TCR beta chain. Its cognate antigen is unknown. This sample was included in a study of early T cells in non-severe SARS-CoV-2 infection. Study-level findings and limits: Using VDJdb, the matching emphasized anti-spike CD8 responses while missing private and CD4 specificities.

TCRdb itself ran the 5' RACE reads through MiXCR, one entry per CDR3 protein. The table lists about 99,000 distinct CDR3 sequences, approximately 17% of them singletons. The V gene lost 4 bases and the J gene lost 9 bases, with 15 bases spanning the gap. Germline loops: CDR1 SGHAT, CDR2 FQNNGV. The CDR3 covers 14 residues. This sequence was found in an adult who was a healthcare worker with PCR-confirmed SARS-CoV-2 infection or an uninfected control (not recorded which). The V call is TRBV11-2, the J call TRBJ2-2, with D hard to call. Specimen: whole blood. DNA of the CDR3: TGTGCCAGCAGCTCGGACCCCAGTCTGCGGGAGCTGTTTTTT. This sequence encodes CASSSDPSLRELFF.